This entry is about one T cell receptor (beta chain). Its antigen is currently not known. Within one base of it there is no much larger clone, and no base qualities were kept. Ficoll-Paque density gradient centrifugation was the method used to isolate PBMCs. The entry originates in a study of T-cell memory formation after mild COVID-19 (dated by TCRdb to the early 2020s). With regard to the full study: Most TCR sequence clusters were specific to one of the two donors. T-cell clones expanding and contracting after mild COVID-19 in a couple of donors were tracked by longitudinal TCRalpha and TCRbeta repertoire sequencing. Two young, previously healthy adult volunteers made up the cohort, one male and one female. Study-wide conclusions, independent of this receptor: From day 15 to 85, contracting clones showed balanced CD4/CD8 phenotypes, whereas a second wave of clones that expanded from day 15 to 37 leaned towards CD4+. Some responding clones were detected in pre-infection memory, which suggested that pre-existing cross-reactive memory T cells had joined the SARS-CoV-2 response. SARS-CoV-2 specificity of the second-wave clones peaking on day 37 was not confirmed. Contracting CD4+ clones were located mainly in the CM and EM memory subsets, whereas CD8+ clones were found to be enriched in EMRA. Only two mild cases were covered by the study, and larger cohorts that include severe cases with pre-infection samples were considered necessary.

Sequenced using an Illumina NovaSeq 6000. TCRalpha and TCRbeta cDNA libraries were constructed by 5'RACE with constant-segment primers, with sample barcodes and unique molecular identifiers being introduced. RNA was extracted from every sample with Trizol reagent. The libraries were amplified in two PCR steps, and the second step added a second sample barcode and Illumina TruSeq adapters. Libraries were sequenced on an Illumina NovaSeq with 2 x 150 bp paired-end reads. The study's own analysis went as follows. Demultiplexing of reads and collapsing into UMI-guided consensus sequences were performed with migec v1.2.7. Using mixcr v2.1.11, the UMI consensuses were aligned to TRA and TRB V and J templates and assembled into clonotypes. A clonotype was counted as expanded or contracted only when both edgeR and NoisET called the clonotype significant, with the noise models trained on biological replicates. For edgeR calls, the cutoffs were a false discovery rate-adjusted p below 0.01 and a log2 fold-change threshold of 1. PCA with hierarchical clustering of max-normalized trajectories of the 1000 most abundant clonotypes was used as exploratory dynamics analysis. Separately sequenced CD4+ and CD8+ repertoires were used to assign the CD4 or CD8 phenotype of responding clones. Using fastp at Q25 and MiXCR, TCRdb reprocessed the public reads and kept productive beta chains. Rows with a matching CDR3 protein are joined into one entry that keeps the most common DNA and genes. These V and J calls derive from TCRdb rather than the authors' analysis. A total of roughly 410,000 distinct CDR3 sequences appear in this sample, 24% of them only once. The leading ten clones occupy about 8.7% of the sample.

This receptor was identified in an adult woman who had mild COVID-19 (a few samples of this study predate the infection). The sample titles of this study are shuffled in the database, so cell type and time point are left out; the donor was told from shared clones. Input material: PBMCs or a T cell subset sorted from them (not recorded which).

The DNA sequence reads TGTGCCAGCAGCTGGGCGACAGGGGGGCTCACTGAAGCTTTCTTT. This codes for CASSWATGGLTEAFF. The rearranged segments are TRBV7-2 and TRBJ1-1, and TRBD1 aligns with 9 junction nucleotides. The germline V gene provides CDR1 SGHTA and CDR2 FQGNSA. Germline trimming: 4 bases from V, 4 bases from J; junction bases outside gene matches: 7. The CDR3 goes from the cysteine to the phenylalanine over 15 residues. Left in the record is the CDR3 DNA by itself, 45 bases read in frame from the first base.